These T cell receptor beta chains were read from a single sample in a study of CD8+ T cells in alopecia areata. Here immunoSEQ multiplex PCR was the method, and the copy in TCRdb shows in-frame clones only, minus some. The sample consists of about 220,000 clones, 50% to 60% of them appearing once. The input for sequencing was CD4+ T cells sorted from blood, taken at week 4, from a patient treated with tofacitinib. The receptors originated from a human donor with alopecia areata. CDR3s include the opening cysteine and the closing phenylalanine or tryptophan. D genes are given only for firm matches. Size is omitted from some rows. Given values are once, few, many or a class for expanded clones.

j_gene	abundance	d_gene	v_gene	CDR3aa	CDR3nt
TRBJ1-2	NA	TRBD1	TRBV15	CATQGGIAGNYGYTF	TGTGCCACCCAGGGGGGGATTGCCGGAAACTATGGCTACACCTTC
TRBJ2-2	NA	NA	TRBV4-3	CASSQLHDTGELFF	TGCGCCAGCAGCCAACTACACGACACCGGGGAGCTGTTTTTT
TRBJ1-1	NA	NA	TRBV30	CAWSVGSNTEAFF	TGTGCCTGGTCCGTGGGATCGAACACTGAAGCTTTCTTT
TRBJ2-7	NA	TRBD1	TRBV29-1	CSVMTGASDEQYF	TGCAGCGTCATGACAGGGGCAAGCGACGAGCAGTACTTC
TRBJ2-1	NA	NA	TRBV2	CASDRLRDHNEQFF	TGTGCCAGCGATCGGCTTCGTGATCACAATGAGCAGTTCTTC
TRBJ1-1	NA	NA	TRBV29-1	CSVISWGTEAFF	TGCAGCGTTATATCCTGGGGCACTGAAGCTTTCTTT
TRBJ2-5	NA	NA	TRBV7-3	CASSLTGTLRETQYF	TGTGCCAGCAGCTTAACTGGGACCCTTCGAGAGACCCAGTACTTC
TRBJ2-7	NA	NA	TRBV30	CAWSGRRAIAYEQYF	TGTGCCTGGAGTGGACGGCGGGCCATAGCCTACGAGCAGTACTTC
TRBJ2-7	NA	NA	TRBV29-1	CSVSQTVGEQYF	TGCAGCGTTAGCCAGACCGTCGGGGAGCAGTACTTC
TRBJ2-1	few	NA	TRBV5-6	CASSSESGGTNEQFF	TGTGCCAGCAGCTCTGAAAGTGGGGGAACCAATGAGCAGTTCTTC
TRBJ1-2	NA	NA	TRBV23-1	CASSQSPGTIYGYTF	TGCGCCAGCAGTCAGTCCCCCGGGACGATCTATGGCTACACCTTC
TRBJ2-7	NA	NA	TRBV7-2	CASSSDRQSSYEQYF	TGTGCCAGCAGCTCGGACAGACAGAGCTCCTACGAGCAGTACTTC
TRBJ1-4	few	NA	TRBV29-1	CSVGTGIATNEKLFF	TGCAGCGTTGGAACAGGCATTGCAACTAATGAAAAACTGTTTTTT
TRBJ1-2	once	TRBD1	TRBV30	CAWDRGLGYGYTF	TGTGCCTGGGACAGGGGGCTAGGGTATGGCTACACCTTC
TRBJ2-7	NA	NA	TRBV7-6	CASSLARGSEQYF	TGTGCCAGCAGCTTAGCTCGGGGGAGCGAGCAGTACTTC
TRBJ2-1	few	NA	TRBV6-5	CASRRDPLYNEQFF	TGTGCCAGCAGACGGGACCCTCTCTACAATGAGCAGTTCTTC
TRBJ2-5	NA	NA	TRBV4-3	CASSQDRDLQETQYF	TGCGCCAGCAGCCAAGATAGGGACTTACAAGAGACCCAGTACTTC
TRBJ2-1	NA	TRBD2	TRBV5-6	CASNTGTSGGEQFF	TGTGCCAGCAACACCGGGACTAGCGGGGGAGAGCAGTTCTTC
TRBJ2-7	NA	NA	TRBV27	CASSARGWGSYEQYF	TGTGCCAGCAGTGCCAGGGGTTGGGGGTCCTACGAGCAGTACTTC
TRBJ1-4	NA	NA	TRBV30	CAWSPGRLQEKLFF	TGTGCCTGGAGCCCCGGGAGGCTACAAGAAAAACTGTTTTTT
TRBJ1-2	once	NA	TRBV6-5	CASSDRRNYGYTF	TGTGCCAGCAGCGACCGACGGAACTATGGCTACACCTTC
TRBJ1-1	NA	NA	TRBV5-1	CASSLALGGKRAFF	TGCGCCAGCAGCTTGGCCCTGGGGGGCAAGAGAGCTTTCTTT
TRBJ1-2	few	NA	TRBV5-8	CASSESVGPTNYGYTF	TGTGCCAGCAGCGAGAGCGTGGGTCCTACTAACTATGGCTACACCTTC
TRBJ2-2	few	NA	TRBV29-1	CSVEVGRELFF	TGCAGCGTTGAAGTCGGCCGGGAGCTGTTTTTT
TRBJ2-5	few	NA	TRBV12-5	CASARDQETQYF	TGTGCTAGTGCCAGAGATCAAGAGACCCAGTACTTC
TRBJ2-3	NA	NA	TRBV29-1	CSVTRGADTQYF	TGCAGCGTTACTAGGGGAGCAGATACGCAGTATTTT
TRBJ2-1	NA	TRBD1	TRBV10-3	CAISVRDSHNEQFF	TGTGCCATCAGTGTCCGGGACAGTCACAATGAGCAGTTCTTC
TRBJ1-4	NA	NA	TRBV9	CASSGTEEKLFF	TGTGCCAGCAGCGGGACAGAGGAAAAACTGTTTTTT
TRBJ1-4	few	NA	TRBV7-6	CASSSQGTTNEKLFF	TGTGCCAGCAGCTCTCAGGGTACAACTAATGAAAAACTGTTTTTT
TRBJ1-1	NA	NA	TRBV30	CAWRSRGNTEAFF	TGTGCCTGGAGGTCCCGGGGGAACACTGAAGCTTTCTTT
TRBJ2-1	NA	NA	TRBV4-3	CASSPVAASYNEQFF	TGCGCCAGCAGCCCCGTAGCGGCCTCCTACAATGAGCAGTTCTTC
TRBJ1-2	NA	NA	TRBV5-1	CASSLNPGDYGYTF	TGCGCCAGCAGCTTGAATCCAGGGGACTATGGCTACACCTTC
TRBJ1-6	NA	NA	TRBV15	CATSRDWVSPLHF	TGTGCCACCAGCAGAGATTGGGTTTCACCCCTCCACTTT
TRBJ2-5	few	TRBD2	TRBV7-2	CASSFGLAGVETQYF	TGTGCCAGCAGCTTTGGACTAGCGGGGGTAGAGACCCAGTACTTC
TRBJ1-4	NA	TRBD1	TRBV30	CAWTGQADEKLFF	TGTGCCTGGACGGGACAGGCAGACGAAAAACTGTTTTTT
TRBJ2-2	NA	NA	TRBV9	CASSVEYRVNLGELFF	TGTGCCAGCAGCGTAGAGTACCGGGTCAATCTCGGGGAGCTGTTTTTT
TRBJ2-2	NA	TRBD1	TRBV6-5	CASSPRTGGTGELFF	TGTGCCAGCAGTCCCAGGACAGGGGGCACCGGGGAGCTGTTTTTT
TRBJ1-5	NA	NA	TRBV30	CACTTGRNQPQHF	TGTGCCTGCACAACAGGACGCAATCAGCCCCAGCATTTT
TRBJ2-5	NA	NA	TRBV5-4	CASSFGQLGQETQYF	TGTGCCAGCAGCTTCGGACAACTTGGCCAAGAGACCCAGTACTTC